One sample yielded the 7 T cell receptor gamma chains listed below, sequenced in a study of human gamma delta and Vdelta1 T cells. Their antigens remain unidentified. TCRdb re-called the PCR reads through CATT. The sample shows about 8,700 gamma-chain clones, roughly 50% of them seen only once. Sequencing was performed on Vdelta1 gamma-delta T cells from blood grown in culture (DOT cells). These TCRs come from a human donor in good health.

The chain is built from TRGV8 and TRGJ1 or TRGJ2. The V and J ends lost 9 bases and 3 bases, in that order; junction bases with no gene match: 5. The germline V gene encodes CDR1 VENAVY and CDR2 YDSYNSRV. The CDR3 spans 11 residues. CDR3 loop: CATLTYYKKLF. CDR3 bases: TGTGCCACCCTCACTTATTATAAGAAACTCTTT.

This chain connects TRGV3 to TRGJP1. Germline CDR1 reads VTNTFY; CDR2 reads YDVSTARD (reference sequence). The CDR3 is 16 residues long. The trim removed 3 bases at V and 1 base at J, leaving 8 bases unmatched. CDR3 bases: TGTGCCACCTGGGACGGGCCGGGTACCACTGGTTGGTTCAAGATATTT. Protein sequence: CATWDGPGTTGWFKIF.

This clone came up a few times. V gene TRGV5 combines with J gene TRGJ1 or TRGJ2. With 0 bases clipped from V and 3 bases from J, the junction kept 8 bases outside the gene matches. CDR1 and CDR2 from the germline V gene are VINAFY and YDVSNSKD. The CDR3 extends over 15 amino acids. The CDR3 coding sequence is TGTGCCACCTGGGACAGGCCCCCCTCTTATTATAAGAAACTCTTT. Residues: CATWDRPPSYYKKLF.

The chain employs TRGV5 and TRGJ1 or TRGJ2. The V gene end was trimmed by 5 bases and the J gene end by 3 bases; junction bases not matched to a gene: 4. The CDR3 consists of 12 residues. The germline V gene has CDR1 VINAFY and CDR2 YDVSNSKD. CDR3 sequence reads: CATWGVYYKKLF. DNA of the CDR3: TGTGCCACCTGGGGTGTTTATTATAAGAAACTCTTT.

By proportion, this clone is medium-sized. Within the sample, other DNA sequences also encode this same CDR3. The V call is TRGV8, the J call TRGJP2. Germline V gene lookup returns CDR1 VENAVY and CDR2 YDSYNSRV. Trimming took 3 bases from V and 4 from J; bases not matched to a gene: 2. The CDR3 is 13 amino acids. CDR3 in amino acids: CATWDSSDWIKTF. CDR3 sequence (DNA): TGTGCCACCTGGGATTCTAGTGATTGGATCAAGACGTTT.

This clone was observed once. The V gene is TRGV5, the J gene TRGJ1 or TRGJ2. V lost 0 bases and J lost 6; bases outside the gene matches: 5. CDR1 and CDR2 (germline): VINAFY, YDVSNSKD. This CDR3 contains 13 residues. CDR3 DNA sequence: TGTGCCACCTGGGACAGGATATTTTATAAGAAACTCTTT. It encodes CATWDRIFYKKLF.

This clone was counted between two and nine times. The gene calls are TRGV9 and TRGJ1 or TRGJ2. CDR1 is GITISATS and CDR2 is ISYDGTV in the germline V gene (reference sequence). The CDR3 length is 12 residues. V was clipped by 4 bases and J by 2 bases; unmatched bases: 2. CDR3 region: CALWDDYYKKLF. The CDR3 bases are TGTGCCTTGTGGGACGATTATTATAAGAAACTCTTT.